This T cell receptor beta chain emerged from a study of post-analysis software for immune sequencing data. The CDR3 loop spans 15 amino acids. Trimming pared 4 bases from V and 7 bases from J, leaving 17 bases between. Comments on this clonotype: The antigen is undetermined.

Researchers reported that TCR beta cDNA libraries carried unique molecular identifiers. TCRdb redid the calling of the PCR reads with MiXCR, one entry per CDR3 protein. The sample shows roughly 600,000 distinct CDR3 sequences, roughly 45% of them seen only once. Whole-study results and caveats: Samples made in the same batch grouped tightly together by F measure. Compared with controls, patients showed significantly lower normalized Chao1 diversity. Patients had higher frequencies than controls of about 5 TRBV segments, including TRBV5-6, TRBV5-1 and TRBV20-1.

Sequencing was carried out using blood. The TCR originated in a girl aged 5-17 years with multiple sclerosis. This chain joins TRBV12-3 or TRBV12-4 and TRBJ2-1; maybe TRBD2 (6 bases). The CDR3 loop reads CASSSLGGVRNEQFF. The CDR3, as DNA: TGTGCCAGCAGTTCCCTGGGGGGAGTGAGGAATGAGCAGTTCTTC.